This T cell receptor (beta chain) stems from a study of regulatory T cells in long-lasting Graves disease. This clonotype occurred many times. This CDR3 contains 14 residues. Looked up from germline, CDR1 is MDHEN and CDR2 is SYDVKM. Trimming took 7 bases from V and 4 from J; bases not matched to a gene: 9. Documented time point: persistent/refractory GD, antithyroid drugs over 5 years with positive TRAb. PBMCs provided the RNA from which the TCR library was made. The authors built TCR beta libraries using iRepertoire HTBI primers and Arm-PCR of CDR3 regions. In TCRdb, the multiplex PCR reads were re-called with MiXCR into one record per CDR3 protein. The sample includes about 470,000 distinct CDR3 sequences, roughly 20% seen only once; the top ten take roughly 8%.

This chain connects TRBV28 to TRBJ1-1; 7 bases are a match to TRBD1. The receptor comes from a female donor with Graves disease. The input for sequencing was peripheral blood mononuclear cells (PBMCs), taken when the disease was refractory, from a patient treated with antithyroid drugs. CDR3 residues: CASIKTQGSTEAFF. As DNA, the CDR3 is TGTGCCAGCATCAAGACACAGGGGTCCACTGAAGCTTTCTTT. Combining the CDR3 with reference TRBV28 and TRBJ1-1 gives the whole variable domain DVKVTQSSRYLVKRTGEKVFLECVQDMDHENMFWYRQDPGLGLRLIYFSYDVKMKEKGDIPEGYSVSREKKERFSLILESASTNQTSMYLCASIKTQGSTEAFFGQGTRLTVV.